The 29 T cell receptor beta chains below all came from one sample that was sequenced in a study of blood T cell repertoires in COVID-19. Produced via immunoSEQ multiplex PCR; TCRdb's table is partial and in-frame only. The table has 160,000 or so clones, 80% to 90% seen once. Sequenced: peripheral blood. These receptors were taken from a woman between 70 and 85 years old with acute or convalescent COVID-19.

V gene TRBV6-6 combines with J gene TRBJ1-4; D is unclear. CDR1 is MNHNY, CDR2 SVGAGI, per germline (reference sequence). Trimming pared 3 bases from V and 5 bases from J, leaving 4 bases between. This CDR3 contains 12 residues. CDR3 DNA: TGTGCCAGCAGTTATCAGAATGAAAAACTGTTTTTT. This translates into CASSYQNEKLFF.

Only one count was recorded for this clone. The V and J genes are TRBV7-8 and TRBJ1-1; 8 bases are a match to TRBD1. V lost 3 bases to trimming and J lost 1 base; unmatched junction nucleotides: 10. The CDR3 has 17 amino acids. Germline V gives CDR1 SGHVS, CDR2 FQNEAQ. The CDR3, as DNA: TGTGCCAGCAGCTTTGGCCCAAGGACAGGGTGGAACACTGAAGCTTTCTTT. As protein: CASSFGPRTGWNTEAFF.

This clone showed up just a few times. This chain joins TRBV20-1 and TRBJ1-2; possible D gene TRBD1, 5 bases. This CDR3 comprises 14 residues. In germline, CDR1 is DFQATT, CDR2 SNEGSKA (reference sequence). Trimming shortened V by 3 bases and J by 0 bases, and 11 bases separated the two germline ends. In DNA form, the CDR3 reads TGCAGTGCTAGTCGGCAGGGAACTAACTATGGCTACACCTTC. Translated: CSASRQGTNYGYTF.

This chain connects TRBV6-5 to TRBJ2-6, with a possible D match to TRBD2 (5 bases). The CDR3 length is 14 residues. Germline V gene data show CDR1 as MNHEY and CDR2 as SVGAGI. The V end lost 8 bases, the J end lost 4 bases, and 12 bases lay between the germline ends. This CDR3 reads CASDGSSGANVLTF. The DNA for the CDR3 is TGTGCCAGCGACGGCTCTAGCGGGGCCAACGTCCTGACTTTC.

The CDR3 loop is CASSSKGGDTQYF. In DNA form, the CDR3 reads TGTGCCAGCAGCTCCAAGGGAGGGGATACGCAGTATTTT. V gene TRBV7-2 combines with J gene TRBJ2-3, with 7 positions matching TRBD2. CDR1 and CDR2 from the germline V gene are SGHTA and FQGNSA. This CDR3 comprises 13 residues. Losses at the gene ends were 4 bases for V and 6 bases for J; bases not matched to a gene: 4.

V usage is TRBV19 and J usage is TRBJ1-1, with D hard to call. CDR3 size: 14 residues. Trimming removed 5 bases from V and 4 bases from J, with 14 bases in between. Germline V gene sequence: CDR1 LNHDA, CDR2 SQIVND (reference sequence). The CDR3 DNA reads as TGTGCCAGTAGTGTCAGTCTCCTAGGCACTGAAGCTTTCTTT. It is translated as CASSVSLLGTEAFF.

This clone showed up just a few times. This sequence joins TRBV5-1 and TRBJ1-3; TRBD1 aligns across 7 bases. The CDR3 has 15 residues. Losses at the gene ends were 3 bases for V and 0 bases for J; bases not matched to a gene: 3. CDR1 SGHRS and CDR2 YFSETQ come from the germline V gene. CDR3 sequence (DNA): TGCGCCAGCAGCTCAGGGACAGCCTCTGGAAACACCATATATTTT. This codes for CASSSGTASGNTIYF.

This chain joins TRBV5-4 and TRBJ2-7; 9 positions agree with TRBD1. The CDR3 has 15 amino acids. Looked up from germline, CDR1 is SGHNT and CDR2 is YYREEE (reference sequence). The J segment lost 7 bases and the V segment lost 3 bases, leaving 11 bases of the junction unmatched. The CDR3: CASSYPGQGLLEQYF. Written as DNA, the CDR3 is TGTGCCAGCAGCTACCCGGGACAGGGATTGTTAGAGCAGTACTTC.

The V and J genes are TRBV4-2 and TRBJ2-3; D remains ambiguous. The CDR3 length is 12 residues. V was pared by 5 bases and J by 2 bases, with 5 bases between. Germline V gene lookup returns CDR1 LGHNA and CDR2 YNFKEQ. The CDR3 sequence is CASSTYTDTQYF. The CDR3 DNA reads as TGTGCCAGCAGCACCTACACAGATACGCAGTATTTT.

The chain recombines TRBV28 with TRBJ1-1, with 7 nucleotides matching TRBD1. The germline V gene has CDR1 MDHEN and CDR2 SYDVKM. V shed 6 bases and J 10 bases; nucleotides not matched to a gene: 11. The CDR3 runs to 13 residues. The CDR3, as DNA: TGTGCCAGCAGCTTAGACAGGGTCCGGGGAGCTTTCTTT. It is translated as CASSLDRVRGAFF.

The rearrangement uses TRBV28 and TRBJ2-7; 7 bases align to TRBD1. The CDR3 spans 14 residues. J lost 3 bases, V lost 7 bases, and 9 bases had no gene match. Germline V gene sequence: CDR1 MDHEN, CDR2 SYDVKM. Written as DNA, the CDR3 is TGTGCCAGCACCCAAGTGGGACAGAACTACGAGCAGTACTTC. Protein product: CASTQVGQNYEQYF.

The J gene is TRBJ2-5, the V gene TRBV5-5; 9 bases are a match to TRBD1. V trimming: 4 bases; J trimming: 5 bases; junction bases outside the gene matches: 6. The length of the CDR3 is 14 residues. CDR1 and CDR2 from the germline V gene are SGHKS and YYEKEE (reference sequence). CDR3 in DNA: TGTGCCAGCAGCGGGACAGGGATGTTTGAGACCCAGTACTTC. It specifies CASSGTGMFETQYF.

The chain has TRBV4-1 and TRBJ1-2; 7 bases align to TRBD1. CDR3 length equals 17 residues. Trimming took 1 base from V and 4 from J; bases not matched to a gene: 12. Germline CDR1 is MGHRA and CDR2 is YSYEKL. For the CDR3, the DNA is TGCGCCAGCAGCCAAGCGGACAGGATTTTTGTAAGCTATGGCTACACCTTC. It encodes CASSQADRIFVSYGYTF.

This clone was seen only a few times. The rearrangement uses TRBV21-1 and TRBJ1-1; the D call of TRBD1 is as the table states it, not checked on the DNA. TRBV21-1 is reported as a pseudogene. CDR3 size: 13 residues. CDR3 sequence reads: CASSKSDRGDAFF. The CDR3 DNA follows: TGTGCCAGCAGCAAATCTGACAGGGGAGATGCTTTCTTT.

This chain's CDR3 is CASSLLGAYNSPLHF. DNA for the CDR3: TGTGCCAGCAGCTTATTGGGGGCGTATAATTCACCCCTCCACTTT. The V gene is TRBV7-2, the J gene TRBJ1-6; tentative D call: TRBD1 (6 bases). Germline CDR1 SGHTA, CDR2 FQGNSA. The CDR3 contains 15 residues. Trimming left V 2 bases short and J 4 bases short, with 9 bases between.

This clone is a singleton in its sample. J is TRBJ2-7 and V is TRBV5-1, with D maybe TRBD1 (5 bases). The V end was cut by 0 bases, the J end by 0 bases, with 10 bases between. The V gene's germline CDR1 is SGHRS and CDR2 YFSETQ. The CDR3 sequence is 15 residues long. The CDR3 DNA reads as TGCGCCAGCAGCTTGGACAGGCCGAGCTCCTACGAGCAGTACTTC. Residues: CASSLDRPSSYEQYF.

This chain links TRBV5-5 with TRBJ2-5; 11 bases agree with TRBD1. V was clipped by 3 bases and J by 1 base; unmatched bases: 2. The germline CDR1 and CDR2 sequences are SGHKS and YYEKEE (reference sequence). The CDR3 is 15 amino acids. The CDR3 region is CASSWTGGVQETQYF. CDR3 DNA: TGTGCCAGCAGCTGGACAGGGGGCGTCCAAGAGACCCAGTACTTC.

This clone showed up just once. The V and J genes are TRBV11-2 and TRBJ2-5, with 9 bases aligning to TRBD1. The length of the CDR3 is 15 residues. Trimming removed 0 bases from V and 5 bases from J; junction bases left unmatched: 4. Germline V CDR1 and CDR2: SGHAT, FQNNGV. CDR3 region: CASSLDTGGPETQYF. As DNA, the CDR3 is TGTGCCAGCAGCTTAGACACAGGGGGCCCTGAGACCCAGTACTTC.

The chain carries TRBV19 and TRBJ1-3; tentative D call: TRBD1 (5 bases). Germline V CDR1 and CDR2: LNHDA, SQIVND (reference sequence). Trimming removed 7 bases at V and 1 base at J, with 11 bases between. This CDR3 contains 14 residues. CDR3 residues: CASNGGRSGNTIYF. In nucleotides, the CDR3 is TGTGCCAGTAACGGGGGAAGGTCTGGAAACACCATATATTTT.

CDR3 in amino acids: CASSPDRDLPAFF. The CDR3 DNA follows: TGTGCCAGCAGTCCGGACAGGGACCTACCAGCTTTCTTT. The V call is TRBV12-3 or TRBV12-4, the J call TRBJ1-1; 8 nucleotides align to TRBD1. V lost 5 bases, J lost 10 bases, and 9 bases stayed unmatched. This CDR3 is built from 13 residues.

The chain has TRBV24-1 and TRBJ1-3, with 10 bases matching TRBD1. Germline-derived CDR1 and CDR2 are KGHDR and SFDVKD. This CDR3 has 22 amino acids. Unmatched junction bases numbered 22, after V lost 6 bases and J lost 0 bases. The CDR3 is CATSYEARGDRGSEDSGNTIYF. For the CDR3, the DNA is TGTGCCACCAGTTACGAAGCAAGAGGGGACAGGGGTAGTGAAGACTCTGGAAACACCATATATTTT.

The chain links TRBV10-3 to TRBJ2-5; the match to TRBD1 covers 8 bases. The CDR3 is made up of 15 amino acids. Germline CDR1 and CDR2: ENHRY and SYGVKD. With 3 bases clipped from V and 1 base from J, the junction kept 4 bases outside the gene matches. The CDR3 sequence: CAISDSQGAQETQYF. The DNA for the CDR3 is TGTGCCATCAGTGATTCCCAGGGGGCCCAAGAGACCCAGTACTTC.

The CDR3 sequence: CASSSTPYSGNTIYF. As DNA, the CDR3 is TGTGCCAGCAGTTCAACACCTTACTCTGGAAACACCATATATTTT. The chain couples TRBV27 to TRBJ1-3; no reliable D call. V shed 4 bases and J shed 0 bases, with 10 bases lying between them. The CDR3 is 15 residues long. The germline V gene encodes CDR1 MNHEY and CDR2 SMNVEV (reference sequence).

The V gene is TRBV5-1, the J gene TRBJ2-7; the match to TRBD1 covers 9 bases. The CDR3 has 14 residues. Germline-derived CDR1 and CDR2 are SGHRS and YFSETQ. The V gene end was trimmed by 1 base and the J gene end by 5 bases; junction bases not matched to a gene: 4. The chain's CDR3 is CASSLTGTGHEQYF. The CDR3 nucleotides read TGCGCCAGCAGCTTGACCGGGACAGGGCACGAGCAGTACTTC.

This chain uses TRBV3-1 (or the pseudogene TRBV3-2) with TRBJ2-7; perhaps TRBD2 as D (7 bases). V was clipped by 0 bases and J by 1 base, with 19 bases between them. CDR1 is LGHDT, CDR2 YNNKEL, per germline (reference sequence). CDR3 length: 18 amino acids. The CDR3, as DNA: TGTGCCAGCAGCCAAGATCCCCGGGGGGCCATGGGGTCCTACGAGCAGTACTTC. It is translated as CASSQDPRGAMGSYEQYF.

This chain links TRBV7-2 with TRBJ1-6; possibly TRBD1 for D (6 bases). The CDR3 covers 14 residues. Looked up from germline, CDR1 is SGHTA and CDR2 is FQGNSA. Trimming shortened V by 2 bases and J by 6 bases, and 8 bases separated the two germline ends. CDR3 protein: CASSLRTANSPLHF. Written as DNA, the CDR3 is TGTGCCAGCAGCTTAAGGACAGCTAATTCACCCCTCCACTTT.

The chain carries TRBV6-5 and TRBJ2-1; 9 nucleotides match TRBD1. Germline CDR1 MNHEY, CDR2 SVGAGI. V was pared by 8 bases and J by 6 bases, with 8 bases of the junction left unmatched. The CDR3 extends over 14 amino acids. DNA of the CDR3: TGTGCCAGCGGAGGGACAGGGAAAGGCAATGAGCAGTTCTTC. Its protein product is CASGGTGKGNEQFF.

The chain is built from TRBV20-1 and TRBJ2-5, with D perhaps matching TRBD2 (5 bases). The V end lost 4 bases, the J end lost 7 bases, and 10 bases lay between the germline ends. The CDR3 extends over 11 amino acids. Germline V gives CDR1 DFQATT, CDR2 SNEGSKA (reference sequence). The CDR3 sequence: CSATGEGTQYF. DNA for the CDR3: TGCAGTGCTACAGGAGAGGGGACCCAGTACTTC.

The chain recombines TRBV3-1 (or the pseudogene TRBV3-2) with TRBJ1-6, with 7 positions matching TRBD1. CDR3 length equals 15 residues. The J segment lost 7 bases and the V segment lost 1 base, leaving 4 bases of the junction unmatched. Germline values: CDR1 LGHDT, CDR2 YNNKEL (reference sequence). CDR3 in amino acids: CASSQGGTENSPLHF. CDR3 nucleotides: TGTGCCAGCAGCCAAGGGGGGACAGAAAATTCACCCCTCCACTTT.